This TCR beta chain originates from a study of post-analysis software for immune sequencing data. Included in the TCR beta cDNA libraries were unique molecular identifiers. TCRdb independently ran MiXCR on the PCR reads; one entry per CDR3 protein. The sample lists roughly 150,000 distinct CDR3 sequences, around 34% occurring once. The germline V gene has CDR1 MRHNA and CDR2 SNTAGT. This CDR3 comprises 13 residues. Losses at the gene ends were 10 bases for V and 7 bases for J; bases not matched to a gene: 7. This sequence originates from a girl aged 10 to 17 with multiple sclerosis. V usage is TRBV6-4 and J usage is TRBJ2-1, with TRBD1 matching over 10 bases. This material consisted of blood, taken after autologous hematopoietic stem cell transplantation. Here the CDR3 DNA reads TGTGCCACTGGGACAGGGGTTGAGAATGAGCAGTTCTTC. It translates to CATGTGVENEQFF.